This TCR beta chain was captured by sequencing in a study of shared clonotypes between healthy human individuals. Whole-study context: Researchers assigned three CD4 naive, three CD4 memory, two CD8 naive and one CD8 memory plate to each donor.

The length of the CDR3 is 17 residues. V was pared by 0 bases and J by 3 bases, with 14 bases between. Germline CDR1 MNHNS, CDR2 SASEGT. This clone has ten or more counts. Its matching antigen is unknown. CD45RO+ cells and CCR7-negative CD45RA+ TemRA cells were combined as CD8 memory. The repertoire was sequenced with immunoSEQ multiplex PCR; TCRdb's copy has only in-frame clones and lacks some. Of 95,000 to 120,000 clones detected, approximately 70% appear once; the ten largest clones hold approximately 23%. Study conclusions and caveats: The study sampled only blood, and tissue repertoires likely differ. Non-shared clonotypes had lower generation probabilities than clonotypes shared by all four sorted-subset donors.

The chain links TRBV6-1 to TRBJ2-2, with no clear D. This receptor was taken from a woman younger than 45 in good health. The sequenced sample consisted of memory CD8+ T cells sorted from blood. Subset denoted: CD45RO+ cells pooled with CCR7-negative TemRA cells. CDR3 in DNA: TGTGCCAGCAGTGAAGCAGCCGGAAGCCATCACACCGGGGAGCTGTTTTTT. Its translation: CASSEAAGSHHTGELFF.